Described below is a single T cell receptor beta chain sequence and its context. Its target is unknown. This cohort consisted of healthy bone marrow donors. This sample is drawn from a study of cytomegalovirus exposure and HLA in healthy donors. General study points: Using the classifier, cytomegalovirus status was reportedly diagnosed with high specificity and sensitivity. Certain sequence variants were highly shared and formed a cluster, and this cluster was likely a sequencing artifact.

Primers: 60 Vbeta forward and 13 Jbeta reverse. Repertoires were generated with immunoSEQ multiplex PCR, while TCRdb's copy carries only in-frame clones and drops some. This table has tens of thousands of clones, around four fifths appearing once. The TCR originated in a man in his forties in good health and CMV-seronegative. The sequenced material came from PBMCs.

The DNA for the CDR3 is TGTGCCATCAGACCTGGACTAGCGGGAGGGCCACGCACAGATACGCAGTATTTT. Translation: CAIRPGLAGGPRTDTQYF. The rearrangement uses TRBV10-3 and TRBJ2-3; 15 bases align to TRBD2. The CDR3 length is 18 residues. Germline CDR1 and CDR2: ENHRY and SYGVKD. With 6 bases clipped from V and 1 base from J, the junction kept 8 bases outside the gene matches.